This TCR beta chain was documented in a study of T cell responses to AZD1222 COVID-19 vaccine. Study-level findings and limits: Close to half of spike-specific TCRs reportedly recognize unmutated variant regions. It was only after the peak T cell response that any repertoires were sampled. Baseline seropositives among AZD1222 recipients totaled only five to seven.

Germline CDR1 SGHRS, CDR2 YFSETQ. This CDR3 has 14 amino acids. V shed 0 bases and J 8 bases; nucleotides not matched to a gene: 6. The assay was immunoSEQ multiplex PCR, and TCRdb's table has in-frame clones only and misses some. The data show about 150,000 clones, roughly 90% seen once. Points on this clone: Its antigen is currently unknown.

This TCR was recovered from an adult who received the AZD1222 COVID-19 vaccine. Specimen: peripheral blood, collected 28 days after the second AZD1222 dose. The chain links TRBV5-1 to TRBJ1-1; 8 nucleotides agree with TRBD1. CDR3 region: CASSLVLGQGEAFF. The CDR3 DNA is TGCGCCAGCAGCTTGGTTCTCGGACAGGGAGAAGCTTTCTTT.